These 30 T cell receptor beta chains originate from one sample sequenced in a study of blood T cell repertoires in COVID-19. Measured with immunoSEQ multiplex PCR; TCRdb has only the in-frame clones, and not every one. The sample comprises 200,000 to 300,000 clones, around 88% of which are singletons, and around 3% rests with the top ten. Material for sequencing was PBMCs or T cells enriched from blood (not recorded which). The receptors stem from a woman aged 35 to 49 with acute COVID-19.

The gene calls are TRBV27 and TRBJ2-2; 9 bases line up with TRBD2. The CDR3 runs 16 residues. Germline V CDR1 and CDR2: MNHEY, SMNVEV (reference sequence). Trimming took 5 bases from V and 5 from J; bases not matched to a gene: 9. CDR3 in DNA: TGTGCCAGCAGTCGAAAAGCGGGAGGATCAACCGGGGAGCTGTTTTTT. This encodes CASSRKAGGSTGELFF.

CDR3 protein: CASSLGGSYEQYF. CDR3 bases: TGTGCCAGCAGTTTGGGGGGGAGTTACGAGCAGTACTTC. J is TRBJ2-7 and V is TRBV27; 7 bases map to TRBD2. The CDR3 runs to 13 residues. V shed 3 bases and J 4 bases; nucleotides not matched to a gene: 3. The germline V gene encodes CDR1 MNHEY and CDR2 SMNVEV (reference sequence).

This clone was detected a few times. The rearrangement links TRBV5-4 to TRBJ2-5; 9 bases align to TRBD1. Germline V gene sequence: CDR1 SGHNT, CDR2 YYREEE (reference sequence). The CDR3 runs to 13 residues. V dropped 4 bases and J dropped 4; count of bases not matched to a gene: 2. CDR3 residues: CASSHRGPETQYF. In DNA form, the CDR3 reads TGTGCCAGCAGCCACAGGGGGCCAGAGACCCAGTACTTC.

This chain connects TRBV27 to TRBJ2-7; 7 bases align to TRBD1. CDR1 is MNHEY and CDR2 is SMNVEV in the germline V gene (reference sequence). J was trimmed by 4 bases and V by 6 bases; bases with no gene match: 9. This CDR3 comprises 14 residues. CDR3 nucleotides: TGTGCCAGCAGGCGCCCCGGGACAGAGTACGAGCAGTACTTC. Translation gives CASRRPGTEYEQYF.

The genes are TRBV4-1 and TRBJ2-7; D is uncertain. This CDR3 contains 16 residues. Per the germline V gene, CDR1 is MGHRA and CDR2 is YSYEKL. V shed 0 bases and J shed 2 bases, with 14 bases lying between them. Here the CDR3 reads CASSQDLQAETYEQYF. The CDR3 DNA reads TGCGCCAGCAGCCAAGATCTTCAGGCAGAGACCTACGAGCAGTACTTC.

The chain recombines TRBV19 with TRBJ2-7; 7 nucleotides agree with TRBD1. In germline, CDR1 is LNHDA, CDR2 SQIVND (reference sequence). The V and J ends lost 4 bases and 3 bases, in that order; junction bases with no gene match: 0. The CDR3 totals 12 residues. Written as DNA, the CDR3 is TGTGCCAGTAGTAGGACAGGCTACGAGCAGTACTTC. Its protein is CASSRTGYEQYF.

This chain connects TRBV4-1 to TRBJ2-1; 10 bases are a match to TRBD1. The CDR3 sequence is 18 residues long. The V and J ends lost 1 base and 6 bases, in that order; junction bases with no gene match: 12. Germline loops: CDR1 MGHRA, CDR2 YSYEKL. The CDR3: CASSQGSPDRGRVNEQFF. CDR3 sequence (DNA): TGCGCCAGCAGCCAAGGATCCCCCGACAGGGGGCGGGTCAATGAGCAGTTCTTC.

CDR3 loop: CASSVGGVDEQFF. The CDR3 nucleotides are TGTGCCAGCAGTGTGGGGGGGGTGGATGAGCAGTTCTTC. The rearrangement joins TRBV2 to TRBJ2-1; 7 nucleotides match TRBD2. CDR3 size: 13 residues. Per germline, CDR1 SNHLY and CDR2 FYNNEI. J lost 8 bases, V lost 4 bases, and 5 bases had no gene match.

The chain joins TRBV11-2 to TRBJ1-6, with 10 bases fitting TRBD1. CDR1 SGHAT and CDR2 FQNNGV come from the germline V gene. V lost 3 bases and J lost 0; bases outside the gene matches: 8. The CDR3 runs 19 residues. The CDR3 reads CASSFHPGQGSSYNSPLHF. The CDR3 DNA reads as TGTGCCAGCAGCTTTCACCCGGGACAGGGGAGCTCCTATAATTCACCCCTCCACTTT.

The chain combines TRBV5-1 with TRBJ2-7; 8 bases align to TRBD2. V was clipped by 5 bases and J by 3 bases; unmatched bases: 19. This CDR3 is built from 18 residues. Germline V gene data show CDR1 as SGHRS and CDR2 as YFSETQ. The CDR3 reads CASSNGRTSGNRVYEQYF. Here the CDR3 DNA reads TGCGCCAGCAGTAACGGGAGAACTAGCGGCAATAGGGTCTACGAGCAGTACTTC.

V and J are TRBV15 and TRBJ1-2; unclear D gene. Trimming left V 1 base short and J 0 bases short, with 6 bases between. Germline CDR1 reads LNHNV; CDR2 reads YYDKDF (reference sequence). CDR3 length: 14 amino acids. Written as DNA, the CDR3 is TGTGCCACCAGCAGAGCAGATTCTAACTATGGCTACACCTTC. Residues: CATSRADSNYGYTF.

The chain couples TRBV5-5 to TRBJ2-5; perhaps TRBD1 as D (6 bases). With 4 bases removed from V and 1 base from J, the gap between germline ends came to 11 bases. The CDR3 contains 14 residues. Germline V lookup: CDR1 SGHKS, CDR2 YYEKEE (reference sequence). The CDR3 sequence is CASSPTGFQETQYF. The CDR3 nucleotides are TGTGCCAGCAGCCCGACAGGTTTCCAAGAGACCCAGTACTTC.

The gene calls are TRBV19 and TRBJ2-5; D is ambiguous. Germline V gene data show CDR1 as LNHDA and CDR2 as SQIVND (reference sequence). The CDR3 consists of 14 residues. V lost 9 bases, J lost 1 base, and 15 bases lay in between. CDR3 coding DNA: TGTGCCAGCTCATTGGCCAGGCCCCAAGAGACCCAGTACTTC. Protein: CASSLARPQETQYF.

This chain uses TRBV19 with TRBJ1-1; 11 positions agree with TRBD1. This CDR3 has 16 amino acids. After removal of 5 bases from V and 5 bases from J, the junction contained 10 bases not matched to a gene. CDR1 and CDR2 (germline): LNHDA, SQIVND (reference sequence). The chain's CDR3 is CASSPWTGGMYTEAFF. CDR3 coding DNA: TGTGCCAGTAGTCCTTGGACAGGGGGCATGTATACTGAAGCTTTCTTT.

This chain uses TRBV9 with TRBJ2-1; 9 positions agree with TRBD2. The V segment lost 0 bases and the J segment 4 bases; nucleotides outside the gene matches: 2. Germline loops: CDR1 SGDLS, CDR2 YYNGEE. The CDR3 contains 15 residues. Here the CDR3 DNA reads TGTGCCAGCAGCGTAGTTACTAGCGGGTACAATGAGCAGTTCTTC. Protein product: CASSVVTSGYNEQFF.

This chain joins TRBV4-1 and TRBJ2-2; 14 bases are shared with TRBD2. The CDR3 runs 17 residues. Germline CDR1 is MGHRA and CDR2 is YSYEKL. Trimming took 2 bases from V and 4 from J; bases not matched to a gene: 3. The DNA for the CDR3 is TGCGCCAGCAGCCAACCCGGGACTAGCGGGAGCACCGGGGAGCTGTTTTTT. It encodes CASSQPGTSGSTGELFF.

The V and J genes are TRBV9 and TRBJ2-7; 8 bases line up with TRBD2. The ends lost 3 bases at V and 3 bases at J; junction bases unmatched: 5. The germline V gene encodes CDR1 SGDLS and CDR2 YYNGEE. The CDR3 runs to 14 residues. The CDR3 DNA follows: TGTGCCAGCAGCGCTCCCGGGACTAGCTACGAGCAGTACTTC. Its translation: CASSAPGTSYEQYF.

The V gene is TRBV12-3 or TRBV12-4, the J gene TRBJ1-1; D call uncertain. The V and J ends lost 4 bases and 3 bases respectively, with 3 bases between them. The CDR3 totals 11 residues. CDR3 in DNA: TGTGCCAGCAGTTCTCACACTGAAGCTTTCTTT. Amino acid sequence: CASSSHTEAFF.

CDR3 in amino acids: CASSQQSNTEAFF. The CDR3 DNA reads TGTGCCAGCAGCCAACAGTCGAACACTGAAGCTTTCTTT. V gene TRBV14 combines with J gene TRBJ1-1; the D is unclear. V shed 2 bases and J shed 1 base, with 5 bases lying between them. Per the germline V gene, CDR1 is SGHDN and CDR2 is FVKESK. This CDR3 has 13 residues.

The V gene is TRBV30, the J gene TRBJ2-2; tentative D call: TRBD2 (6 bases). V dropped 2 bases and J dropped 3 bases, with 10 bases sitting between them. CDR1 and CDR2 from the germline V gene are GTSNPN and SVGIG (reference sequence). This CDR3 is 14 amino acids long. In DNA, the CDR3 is TGTGCCTGGAGTCTGCCTAGCGACACCGGGGAGCTGTTTTTT. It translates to CAWSLPSDTGELFF. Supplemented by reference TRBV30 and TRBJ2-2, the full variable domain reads SQTIHQWPATLVQPVGSPLSLECTVEGTSNPNLYWYRQAAGRGLQLLFYSVGIGQISSEVPQNLSASRPQDRQFILSSKKLLLSDSGFYLCAWSLPSDTGELFFGEGSRLTVL.

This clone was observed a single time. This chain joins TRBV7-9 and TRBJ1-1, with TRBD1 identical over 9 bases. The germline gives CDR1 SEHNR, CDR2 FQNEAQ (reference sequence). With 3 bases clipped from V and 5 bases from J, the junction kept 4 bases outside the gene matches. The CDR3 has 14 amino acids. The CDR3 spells CASSLDRGGTEAFF. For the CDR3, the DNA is TGTGCCAGCAGCTTGGACAGGGGCGGGACTGAAGCTTTCTTT.

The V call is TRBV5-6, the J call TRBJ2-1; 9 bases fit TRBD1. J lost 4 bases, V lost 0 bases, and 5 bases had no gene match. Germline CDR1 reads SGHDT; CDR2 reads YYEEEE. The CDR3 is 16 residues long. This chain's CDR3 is CASSLAPGQGYNEQFF. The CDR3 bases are TGTGCCAGCAGCTTGGCCCCGGGACAGGGATACAATGAGCAGTTCTTC.

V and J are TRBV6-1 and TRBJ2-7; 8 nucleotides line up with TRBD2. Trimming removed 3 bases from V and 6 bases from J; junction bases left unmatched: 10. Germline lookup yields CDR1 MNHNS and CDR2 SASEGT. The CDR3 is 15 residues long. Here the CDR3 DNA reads TGTGCCAGCAGTGAGACCAGCGGGAGTATATTCGAGCAGTACTTC. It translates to CASSETSGSIFEQYF.

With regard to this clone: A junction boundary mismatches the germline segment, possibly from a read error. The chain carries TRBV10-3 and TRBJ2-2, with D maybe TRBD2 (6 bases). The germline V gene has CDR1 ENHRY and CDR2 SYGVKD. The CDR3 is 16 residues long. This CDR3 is CAISVGVAENPGELFF. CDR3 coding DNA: TGTGCCATCAGTGTTGGGGTAGCGGAGAACCCCGGGGAGCTGTTTTTT.

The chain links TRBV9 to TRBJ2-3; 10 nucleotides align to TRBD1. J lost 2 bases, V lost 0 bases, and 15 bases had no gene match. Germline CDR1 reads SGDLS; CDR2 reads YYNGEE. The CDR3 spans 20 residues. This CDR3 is CASSVAPLTGTGAPTDTQYF. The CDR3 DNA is TGTGCCAGCAGCGTAGCTCCCCTCACCGGGACAGGGGCTCCCACAGATACGCAGTATTTT.

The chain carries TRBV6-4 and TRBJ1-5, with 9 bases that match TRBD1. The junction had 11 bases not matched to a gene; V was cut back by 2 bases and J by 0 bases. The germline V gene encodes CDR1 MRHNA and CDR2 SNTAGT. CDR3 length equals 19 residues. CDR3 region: CASSDKLGTGLYSNQPQHF. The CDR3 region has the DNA TGTGCCAGCAGTGACAAATTGGGGACAGGGCTGTATAGCAATCAGCCCCAGCATTTT.

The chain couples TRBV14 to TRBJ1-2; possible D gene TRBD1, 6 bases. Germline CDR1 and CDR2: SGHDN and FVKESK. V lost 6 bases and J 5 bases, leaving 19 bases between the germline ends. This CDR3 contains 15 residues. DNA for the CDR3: TGTGCCAGCAGTCCAGGGGTATACGGTCTATATGGCTACACCTTC. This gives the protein CASSPGVYGLYGYTF.

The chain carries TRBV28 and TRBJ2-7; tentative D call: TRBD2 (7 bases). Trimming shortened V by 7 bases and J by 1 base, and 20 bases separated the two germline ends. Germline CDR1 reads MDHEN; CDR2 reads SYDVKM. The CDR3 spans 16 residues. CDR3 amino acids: CASTPPGGGRSYEQYF. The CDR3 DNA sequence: TGTGCCAGCACCCCCCCCGGGGGCGGGAGATCCTACGAGCAGTACTTC.

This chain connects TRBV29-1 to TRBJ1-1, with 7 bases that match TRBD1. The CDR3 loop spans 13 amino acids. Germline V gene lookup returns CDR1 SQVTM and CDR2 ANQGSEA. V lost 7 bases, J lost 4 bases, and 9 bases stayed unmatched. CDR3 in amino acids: CSGATGVGTEAFF. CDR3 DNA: TGCAGCGGCGCCACAGGGGTGGGCACTGAAGCTTTCTTT.

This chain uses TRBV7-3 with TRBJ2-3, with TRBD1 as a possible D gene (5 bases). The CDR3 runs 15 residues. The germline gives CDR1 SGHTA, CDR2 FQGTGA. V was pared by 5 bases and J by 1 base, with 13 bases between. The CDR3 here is CASSASGARTDTQYF. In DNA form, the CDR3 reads TGTGCCAGCAGCGCAAGTGGGGCGCGCACAGATACGCAGTATTTT.